This T cell receptor (beta chain) was sequenced in a study of blood T cell repertoires in COVID-19. Study details: The United States, Italy and Spain supplied acute and convalescent COVID-19 samples. The analysed material was cDNA or gDNA that came from T cells, B-cell-depleted T cells, or PBMCs.

Sequencing was performed with immunoSEQ multiplex PCR; in TCRdb, only in-frame clones are kept and a portion is missing. The sample includes about 320,000 clones, roughly nine tenths of them seen just once. Cohorts were determined from participant-reported clinical history. V dropped 1 base and J dropped 3; count of bases not matched to a gene: 4. Germline CDR1 SGDLS, CDR2 YYNGEE. The CDR3 is 15 residues long. The V call is TRBV9, the J call TRBJ2-5; 9 bases match TRBD1. The sequence derives from a man aged 60 to 69 who had recovered from COVID-19. Source material: PBMCs or T cells enriched from blood (not recorded which). The CDR3 region has the DNA TGTGCCAGCAGCGTAAACAGGGGGCGGGAAGAGACCCAGTACTTC. Its translation is CASSVNRGREETQYF. Supplemented by reference TRBV9 and TRBJ2-5, the full variable domain reads DSGVTQTPKHLITATGQRVTLRCSPRSGDLSVYWYQQSLDQGLQFLIQYYNGEERAKGNILERFSAQQFPDLHSELNLSSLELGDSALYFCASSVNRGREETQYFGPGTRLLVL.